This T cell receptor beta chain derives from a study of T cells in Graves' hyperthyroidism and ophthalmopathy. Overall study: Before any treatment, at initial diagnosis, peripheral blood was collected.

V lost 6 bases and J lost 4, with 11 bases in between. The CDR3 is 13 residues long. Germline values: CDR1 KGHDR, CDR2 SFDVKD. Authors of the study amplified TCR beta CDR3 regions from RNA transcripts. First-round RT-PCR of the TCR CDR3 relied on the HTBI primer set. TCRdb used MiXCR to reprocess the multiplex PCR reads, holding one entry per CDR3 protein. The data contain roughly 840,000 distinct CDR3 sequences, 35% to 40% of them singletons. This clonotype was seen many times. The rearrangement links TRBV24-1 to TRBJ1-1; D gene unclear. Material: blood. This sequence was found in a man younger than 35 with Graves' hyperthyroidism. Here the CDR3 reads CATSNEGGTEAFF. Written as DNA, the CDR3 is TGTGCCACCAGTAACGAGGGCGGCACTGAAGCTTTCTTT.